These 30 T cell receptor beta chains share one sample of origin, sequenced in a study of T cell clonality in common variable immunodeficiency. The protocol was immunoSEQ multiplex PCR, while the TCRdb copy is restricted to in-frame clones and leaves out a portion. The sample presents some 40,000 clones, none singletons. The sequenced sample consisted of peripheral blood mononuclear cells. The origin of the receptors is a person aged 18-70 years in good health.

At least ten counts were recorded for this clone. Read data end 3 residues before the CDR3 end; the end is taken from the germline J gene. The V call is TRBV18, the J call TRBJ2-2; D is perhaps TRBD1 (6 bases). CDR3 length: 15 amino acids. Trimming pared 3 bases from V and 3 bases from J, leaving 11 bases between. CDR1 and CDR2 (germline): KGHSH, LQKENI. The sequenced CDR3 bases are TGTGCCAGCTCACCGAACGGACAGTACACCGGGGAG. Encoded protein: CASSPNGQYTGE. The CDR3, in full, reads CASSPNGQYTGELFF.

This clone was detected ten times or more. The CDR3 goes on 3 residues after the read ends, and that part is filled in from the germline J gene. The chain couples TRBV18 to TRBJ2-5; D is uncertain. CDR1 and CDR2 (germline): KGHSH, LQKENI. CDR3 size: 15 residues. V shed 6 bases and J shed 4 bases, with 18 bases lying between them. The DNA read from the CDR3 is TGTGCCAGCTCTAACACAATCGGGTCGGGAGAGACC. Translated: CASSNTIGSGET. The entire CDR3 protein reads CASSNTIGSGETQYF.

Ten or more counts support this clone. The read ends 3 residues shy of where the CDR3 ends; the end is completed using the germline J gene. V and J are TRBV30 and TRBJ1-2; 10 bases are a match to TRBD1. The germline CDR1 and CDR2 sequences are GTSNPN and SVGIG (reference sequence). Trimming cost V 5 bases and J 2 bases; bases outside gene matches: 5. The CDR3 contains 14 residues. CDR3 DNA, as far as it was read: TGTGCCTGGTGGGGGACAGGGGTGAACTATGGC. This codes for CAWWGTGVNYG. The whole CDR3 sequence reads CAWWGTGVNYGYTF.

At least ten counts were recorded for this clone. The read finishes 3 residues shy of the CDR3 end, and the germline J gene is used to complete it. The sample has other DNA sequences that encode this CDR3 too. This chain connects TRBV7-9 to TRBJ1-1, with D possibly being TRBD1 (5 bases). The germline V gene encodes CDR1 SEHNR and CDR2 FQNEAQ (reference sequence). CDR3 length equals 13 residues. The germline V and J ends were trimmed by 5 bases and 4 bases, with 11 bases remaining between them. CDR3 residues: CASSPAGGTEAFF. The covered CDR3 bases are TGTGCCAGCAGCCCCGCGGGGGGCACTGAA.

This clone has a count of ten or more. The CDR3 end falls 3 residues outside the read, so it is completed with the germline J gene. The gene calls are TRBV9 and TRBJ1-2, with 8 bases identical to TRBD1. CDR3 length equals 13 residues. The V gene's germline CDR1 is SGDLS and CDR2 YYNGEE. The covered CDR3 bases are TGTGCCAGCAGCGTCCCCGGACAGGGTCGT. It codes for CASSVPGQGR. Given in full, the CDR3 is CASSVPGQGRYTF.

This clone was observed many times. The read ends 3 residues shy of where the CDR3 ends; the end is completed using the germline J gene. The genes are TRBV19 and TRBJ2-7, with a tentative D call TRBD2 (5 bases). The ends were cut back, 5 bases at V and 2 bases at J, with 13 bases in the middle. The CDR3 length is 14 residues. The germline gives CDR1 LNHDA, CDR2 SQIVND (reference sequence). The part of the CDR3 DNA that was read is TGTGCCAGTAGTGTCAGCGGTCCAGCCTACGAG. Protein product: CASSVSGPAYE. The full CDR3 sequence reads CASSVSGPAYEQYF.

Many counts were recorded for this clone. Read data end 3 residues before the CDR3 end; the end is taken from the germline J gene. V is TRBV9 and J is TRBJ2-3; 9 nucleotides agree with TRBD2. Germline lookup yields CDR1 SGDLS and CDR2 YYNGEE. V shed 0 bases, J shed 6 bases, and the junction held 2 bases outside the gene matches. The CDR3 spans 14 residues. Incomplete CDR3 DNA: TGTGCCAGCAGCGTAGGCGGGAGGGCTGATACG. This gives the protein CASSVGGRADT. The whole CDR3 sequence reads CASSVGGRADTQYF.

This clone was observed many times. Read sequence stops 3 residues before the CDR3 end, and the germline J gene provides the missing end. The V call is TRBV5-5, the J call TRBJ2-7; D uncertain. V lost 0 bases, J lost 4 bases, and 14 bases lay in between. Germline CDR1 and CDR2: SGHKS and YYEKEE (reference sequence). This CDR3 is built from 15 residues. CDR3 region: CASSLVRGRQYEQYF. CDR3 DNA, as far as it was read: TGTGCCAGCAGCTTGGTGCGTGGCAGGCAGTACGAG.

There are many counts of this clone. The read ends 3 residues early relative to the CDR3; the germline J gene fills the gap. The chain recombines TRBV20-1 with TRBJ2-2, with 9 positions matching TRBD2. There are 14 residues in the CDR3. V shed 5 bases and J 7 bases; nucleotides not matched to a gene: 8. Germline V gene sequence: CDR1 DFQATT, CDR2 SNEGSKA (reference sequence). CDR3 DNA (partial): TGCAGTGCTTTGTCAGCGGGGGGAATCGGGGAG. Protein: CSALSAGGIGE. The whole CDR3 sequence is CSALSAGGIGELFF.

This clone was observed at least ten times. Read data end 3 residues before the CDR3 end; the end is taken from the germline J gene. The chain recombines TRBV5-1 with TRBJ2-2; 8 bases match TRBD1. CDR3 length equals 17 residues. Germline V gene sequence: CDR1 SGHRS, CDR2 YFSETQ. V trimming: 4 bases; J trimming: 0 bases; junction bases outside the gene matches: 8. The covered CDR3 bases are TGCGCCAGCAGCCAGGCCCCACAGGGGGCGAACACCGGGGAG. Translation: CASSQAPQGANTGE. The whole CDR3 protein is CASSQAPQGANTGELFF. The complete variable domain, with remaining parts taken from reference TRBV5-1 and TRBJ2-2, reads KAGVTQTPRYLIKTRGQQVTLSCSPISGHRSVSWYQQTPGQGLQFLFEYFSETQRNKGNFPGRFSGRQFSNSRSEMNVSTLELGDSALYLCASSQAPQGANTGELFFGEGSRLTVL.

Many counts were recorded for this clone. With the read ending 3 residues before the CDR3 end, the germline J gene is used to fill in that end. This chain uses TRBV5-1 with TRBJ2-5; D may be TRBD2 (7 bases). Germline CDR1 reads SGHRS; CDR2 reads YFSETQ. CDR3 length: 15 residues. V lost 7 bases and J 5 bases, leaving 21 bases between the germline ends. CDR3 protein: CASHERGGKTETQYF. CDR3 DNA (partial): TGCGCCAGCCACGAAAGGGGGGGAAAAACGGAGACC.

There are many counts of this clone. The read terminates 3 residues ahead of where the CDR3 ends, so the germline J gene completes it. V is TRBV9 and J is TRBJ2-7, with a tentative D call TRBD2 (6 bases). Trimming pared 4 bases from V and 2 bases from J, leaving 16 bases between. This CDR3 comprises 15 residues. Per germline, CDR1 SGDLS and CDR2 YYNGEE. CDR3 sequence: CASSPFAAGTYEQYF. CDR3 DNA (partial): TGTGCCAGCAGCCCCTTTGCAGCGGGCACCTACGAG.

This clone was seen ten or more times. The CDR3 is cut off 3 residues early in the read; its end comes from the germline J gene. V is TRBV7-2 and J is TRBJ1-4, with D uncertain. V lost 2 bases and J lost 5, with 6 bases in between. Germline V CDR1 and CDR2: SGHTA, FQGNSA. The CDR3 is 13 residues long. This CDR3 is CASSLRANEKLFF. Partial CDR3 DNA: TGTGCCAGCAGCTTAAGAGCGAATGAAAAA.

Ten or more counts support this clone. The CDR3 protein is CASSPNGQGDGYTF. The CDR3 DNA, read in part, is TGTGCCAGCTCACCGAATGGACAGGGGGACGGC. The gene calls are TRBV18 and TRBJ1-2; 10 bases agree with TRBD1. The CDR3 end falls 3 residues outside the read, so it is completed with the germline J gene. The germline V gene encodes CDR1 KGHSH and CDR2 LQKENI. There are 14 residues in the CDR3.

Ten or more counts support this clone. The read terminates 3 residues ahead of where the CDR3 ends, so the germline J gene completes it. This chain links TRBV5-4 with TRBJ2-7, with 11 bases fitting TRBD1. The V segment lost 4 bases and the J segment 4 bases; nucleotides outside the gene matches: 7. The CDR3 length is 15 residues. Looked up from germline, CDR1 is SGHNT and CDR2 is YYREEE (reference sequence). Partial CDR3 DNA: TGTGCCAGCAGCCTGGGGACAGGGGGTTTGTACGAG. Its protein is CASSLGTGGLYE. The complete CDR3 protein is CASSLGTGGLYEQYF.

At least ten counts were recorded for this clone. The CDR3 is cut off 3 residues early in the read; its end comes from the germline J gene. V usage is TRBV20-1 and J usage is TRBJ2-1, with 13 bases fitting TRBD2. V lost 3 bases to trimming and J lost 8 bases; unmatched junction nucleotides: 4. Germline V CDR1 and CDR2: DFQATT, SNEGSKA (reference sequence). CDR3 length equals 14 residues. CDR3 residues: CSARTSGGWDEQFF. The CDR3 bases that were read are TGCAGTGCTAGGACTAGCGGGGGGTGGGATGAG.

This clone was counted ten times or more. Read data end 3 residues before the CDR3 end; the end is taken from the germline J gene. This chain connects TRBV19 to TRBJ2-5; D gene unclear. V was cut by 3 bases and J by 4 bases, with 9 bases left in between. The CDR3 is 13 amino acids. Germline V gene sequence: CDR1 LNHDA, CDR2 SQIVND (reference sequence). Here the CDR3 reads CASSMVIGETQYF. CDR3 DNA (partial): TGTGCCAGTAGTATGGTTATCGGAGAGACC.

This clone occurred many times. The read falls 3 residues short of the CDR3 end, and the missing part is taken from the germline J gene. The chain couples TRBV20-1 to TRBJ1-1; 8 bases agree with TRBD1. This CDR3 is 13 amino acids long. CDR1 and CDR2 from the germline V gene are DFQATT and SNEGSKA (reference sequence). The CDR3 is CSVTQGGDFGAFF. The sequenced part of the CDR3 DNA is TGCAGTGTCACACAGGGGGGAGACTTCGGA.

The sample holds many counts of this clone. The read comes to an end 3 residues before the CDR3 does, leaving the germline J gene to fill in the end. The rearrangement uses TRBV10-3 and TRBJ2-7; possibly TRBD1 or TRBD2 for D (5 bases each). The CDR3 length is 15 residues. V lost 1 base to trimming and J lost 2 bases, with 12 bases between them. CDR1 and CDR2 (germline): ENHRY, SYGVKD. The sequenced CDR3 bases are TGTGCCATCAGTGAGTTTGGAGGACAAACCTACGAG. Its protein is CAISEFGGQTYE. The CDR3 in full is CAISEFGGQTYEQYF.

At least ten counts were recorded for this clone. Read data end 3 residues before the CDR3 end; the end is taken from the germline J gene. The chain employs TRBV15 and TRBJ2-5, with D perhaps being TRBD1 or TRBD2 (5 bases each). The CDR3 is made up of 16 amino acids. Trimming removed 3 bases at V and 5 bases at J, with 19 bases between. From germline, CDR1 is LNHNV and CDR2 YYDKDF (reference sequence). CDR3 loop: CATSRGDSWGEETQYF. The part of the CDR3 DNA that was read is TGTGCCACCAGCAGGGGAGACAGTTGGGGCGAGGAGACC. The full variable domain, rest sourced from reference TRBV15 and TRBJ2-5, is DAMVIQNPRYQVTQFGKPVTLSCSQTLNHNVMYWYQQKSSQAPKLLFHYYDKDFNNEADTPDNFQSRRPNTSFCFLDIRSPGLGDTAMYLCATSRGDSWGEETQYFGPGTRLLVL.

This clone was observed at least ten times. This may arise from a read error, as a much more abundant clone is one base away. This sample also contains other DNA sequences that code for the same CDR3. The covered CDR3 bases are TGTGCCATCGGGGCGGGGGATCCGACTGGAAACACG. It encodes CAIGAGDPTGNT. The CDR3 in its entirety is CAIGAGDPTGNTIYF. The J gene is TRBJ1-3, the V gene TRBV10-3; possible D gene TRBD1, 5 bases. The CDR3 is cut off 3 residues early in the read; its end comes from the germline J gene. Germline V gene data show CDR1 as ENHRY and CDR2 as SYGVKD. The CDR3 loop spans 15 amino acids.

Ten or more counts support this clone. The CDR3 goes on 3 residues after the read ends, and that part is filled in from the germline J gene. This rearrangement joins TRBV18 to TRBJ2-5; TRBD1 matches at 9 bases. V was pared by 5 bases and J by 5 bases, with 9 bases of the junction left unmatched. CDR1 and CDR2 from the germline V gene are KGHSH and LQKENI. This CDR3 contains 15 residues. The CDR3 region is CASSGYGTGSETQYF. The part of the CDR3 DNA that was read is TGTGCCAGCTCAGGCTACGGGACAGGGAGTGAGACC. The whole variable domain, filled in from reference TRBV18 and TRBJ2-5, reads NAGVMQNPRHLVRRRGQEARLRCSPMKGHSHVYWYRQLPEEGLKFMVYLQKENIIDESGMPKERFSAEFPKEGPSILRIQQVVRGDSAAYFCASSGYGTGSETQYFGPGTRLLVL.

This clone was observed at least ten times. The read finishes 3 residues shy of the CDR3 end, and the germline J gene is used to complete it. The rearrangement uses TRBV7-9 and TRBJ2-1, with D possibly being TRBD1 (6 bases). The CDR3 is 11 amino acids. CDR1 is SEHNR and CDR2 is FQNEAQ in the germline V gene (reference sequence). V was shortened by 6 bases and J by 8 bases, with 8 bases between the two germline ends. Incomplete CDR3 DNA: TGTGCCAGCAGGGCAGGGGATGAG. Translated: CASRAGDE. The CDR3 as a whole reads CASRAGDEQFF.

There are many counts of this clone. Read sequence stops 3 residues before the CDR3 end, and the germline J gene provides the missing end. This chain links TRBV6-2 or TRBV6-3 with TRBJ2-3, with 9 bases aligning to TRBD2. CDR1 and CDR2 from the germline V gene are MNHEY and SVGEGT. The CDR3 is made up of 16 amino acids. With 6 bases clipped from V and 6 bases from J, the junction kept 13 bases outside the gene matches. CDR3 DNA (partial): TGTGCCAGCAGATTCCCCCTGCGGGAGGGCCCGGATACG. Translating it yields CASRFPLREGPDT. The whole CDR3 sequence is CASRFPLREGPDTQYF.

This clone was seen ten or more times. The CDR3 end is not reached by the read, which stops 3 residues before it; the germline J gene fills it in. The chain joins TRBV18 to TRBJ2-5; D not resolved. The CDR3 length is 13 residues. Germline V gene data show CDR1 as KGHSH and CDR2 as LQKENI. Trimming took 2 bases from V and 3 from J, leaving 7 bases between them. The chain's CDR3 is CASSPGTEETQYF. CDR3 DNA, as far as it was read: TGTGCCAGCTCACCAGGCACAGAAGAGACC.

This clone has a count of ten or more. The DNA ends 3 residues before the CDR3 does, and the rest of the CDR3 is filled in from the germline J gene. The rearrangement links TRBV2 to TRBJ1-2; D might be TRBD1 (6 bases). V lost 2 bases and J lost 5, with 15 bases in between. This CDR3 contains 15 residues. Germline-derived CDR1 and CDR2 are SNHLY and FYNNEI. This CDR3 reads CASSEQGQGSYGYTF. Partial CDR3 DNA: TGTGCCAGCAGTGAACAGGGCCAGGGGAGTTATGGC.

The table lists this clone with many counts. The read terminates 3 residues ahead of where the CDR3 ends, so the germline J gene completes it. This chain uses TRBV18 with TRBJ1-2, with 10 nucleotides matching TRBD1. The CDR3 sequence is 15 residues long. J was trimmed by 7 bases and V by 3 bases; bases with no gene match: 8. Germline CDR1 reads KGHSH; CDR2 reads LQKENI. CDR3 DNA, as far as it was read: TGTGCCAGCTCACCCCAAGGGACAGGGGTTTTTGGC. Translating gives CASSPQGTGVFG. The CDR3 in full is CASSPQGTGVFGYTF.

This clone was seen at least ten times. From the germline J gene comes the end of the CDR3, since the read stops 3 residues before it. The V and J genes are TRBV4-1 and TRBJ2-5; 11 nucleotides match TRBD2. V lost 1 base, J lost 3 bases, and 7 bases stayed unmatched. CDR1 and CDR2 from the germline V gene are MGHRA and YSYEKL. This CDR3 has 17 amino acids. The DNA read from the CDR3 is TGCGCCAGCAGCCAAGGGACTAGCGGGTCAAGTAAAGAGACC. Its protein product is CASSQGTSGSSKET. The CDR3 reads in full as CASSQGTSGSSKETQYF.

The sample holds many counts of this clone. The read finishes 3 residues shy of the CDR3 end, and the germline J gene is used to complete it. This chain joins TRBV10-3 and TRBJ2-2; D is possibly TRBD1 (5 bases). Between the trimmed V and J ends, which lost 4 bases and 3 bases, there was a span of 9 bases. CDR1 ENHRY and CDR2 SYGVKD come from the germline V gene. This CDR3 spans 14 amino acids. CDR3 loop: CAISAQGYTGELFF. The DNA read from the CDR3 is TGTGCCATCAGTGCGCAGGGATACACCGGGGAG.

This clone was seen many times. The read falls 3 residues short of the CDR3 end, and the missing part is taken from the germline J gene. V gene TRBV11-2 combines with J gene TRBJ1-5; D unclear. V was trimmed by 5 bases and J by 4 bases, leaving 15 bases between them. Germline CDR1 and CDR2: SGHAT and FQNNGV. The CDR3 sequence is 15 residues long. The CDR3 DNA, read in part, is TGTGCCAGCAGCCCCGGGGAGATACCGAATCAGCCC. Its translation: CASSPGEIPNQP. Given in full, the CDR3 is CASSPGEIPNQPQHF.